A selection of T cell receptor beta chains follows, all from one sample in a study of T cell responses to AZD1222 COVID-19 vaccine. Profiling relied on immunoSEQ multiplex PCR, and the TCRdb table lists in-frame clones only, not all of them. The sample consists of 90,000 to 150,000 clones, over 75% of them appearing once. The sequences come from peripheral blood, collected on day 0 of AZD1222 vaccination. Every receptor here comes from an adult in good health. The CDR3 runs from the conserved cysteine through the conserved F or W. The D gene is left open where the match is weak. Size is omitted from some rows. Given values are once, few, many or a class for expanded clones.

j_gene,abundance,d_gene,v_gene,CDR3nt,CDR3aa
TRBJ2-3,.,TRBD1,TRBV19,TGTGCCAGTAGTACGGAAAGGCCCGGACAGGGAAAGGCAGATACGCAGTATTTT,CASSTERPGQGKADTQYF
TRBJ1-1,.,.,TRBV15,TGTGCCACCAGCAGGGGGGGACGGATGAACACTGAAGCTTTCTTT,CATSRGGRMNTEAFF
TRBJ1-6,.,.,TRBV7-2,TGTGCCAGCAGCTTTCCACAGGGAGCCCGCTCCTATAATTCACCCCTCCACTTT,CASSFPQGARSYNSPLHF
TRBJ2-7,.,TRBD2,TRBV27,TGTGCCAGCAGTTTATCCTTGGGGGGGGATTCCGAGCAGTACTTC,CASSLSLGGDSEQYF
TRBJ1-1,.,.,TRBV6-6,TGTGCCAGCACCCCCGGAGGCGGAGGGCAGGTTGCTTTCTTT,CASTPGGGGQVAFF
TRBJ1-6,few,.,TRBV4-1,TGCGCCAGCAGCCAAGGGGAGGGATATTCACCCCTCCACTTT,CASSQGEGYSPLHF
TRBJ2-2,.,.,TRBV28,TGTGCCAGCAGTTCCAGACTAACGAACACCGGGGAGCTGTTTTTT,CASSSRLTNTGELFF
TRBJ1-1,.,.,TRBV19,TGTGCCAGTAGTATTACGGTGGGGGCTACTGAAGCTTTCTTT,CASSITVGATEAFF
TRBJ1-4,.,.,TRBV5-1,TGCGCCAGCAGCTTAAGAGGGGATAGGAATGAAAAACTGTTTTTT,CASSLRGDRNEKLFF
TRBJ2-5,.,.,TRBV28,TGTGCCAGCAGTTTTGGGGCATTCCAAGGCCACCAAGAGACCCAGTACTTC,CASSFGAFQGHQETQYF
TRBJ1-2,.,TRBD1,TRBV7-2,TGTGCCAGCAGCCCCTGGATAGGACAGGGAGGTCACACCTTC,CASSPWIGQGGHTF
TRBJ1-2,.,TRBD1,TRBV5-6,TGTGCCAGCAGCACGGGACAGCGACCCTATGGCTACACCTTC,CASSTGQRPYGYTF
TRBJ1-3,few,.,TRBV3-1/TRBV3-2,TGTGCCAGCAGCCTTAAAAACCCCTTTGGAAACACCATATATTTT,CASSLKNPFGNTIYF
TRBJ1-2,.,.,TRBV5-1,TGCGCCAGCAGCGTGCAGCAGGGAAGAGATGGCTACACCTTC,CASSVQQGRDGYTF
TRBJ1-2,.,TRBD1,TRBV2,TGTGCCAGCATCCCCACAGGGACAGGCAACTATGGCTACACCTTC,CASIPTGTGNYGYTF
TRBJ2-7,.,.,TRBV7-6,TGTGCCAGCAGCTCTCCGTCCTACGAGCAGTACTTC,CASSSPSYEQYF
TRBJ2-7,.,.,TRBV7-3,TGTGCCAGCAGCTTAACAGGGACCCACGAGCAGTACTTC,CASSLTGTHEQYF
TRBJ1-5,.,.,TRBV2,TGTGCCAGCAGTGAAGTGGAGGAACAGCCCCAGCATTTT,CASSEVEEQPQHF
TRBJ2-5,.,.,TRBV16,TGTGCCAGCAGCCTCTCCGGGTTCGAGACCCAGTACTTC,CASSLSGFETQYF
TRBJ1-6,.,.,TRBV5-1,TGCGCCAGCAGCTTGGCGATAGTGGGGCTAGGGAATCCCCTCCACTTT,CASSLAIVGLGNPLHF
TRBJ2-7,.,TRBD2,TRBV5-1,TGCGCCAGCAGCTTGGGTACTAGCGGGGACGAGCAGTACTTC,CASSLGTSGDEQYF
TRBJ1-1,.,.,TRBV7-2,TGTGCCAGCAGCTTAGTCAGAGGCCCCACTGAAGCTTTCTTT,CASSLVRGPTEAFF
TRBJ1-6,.,.,TRBV6-4,TGTGCCAGCAGTGAAAGGGGTTTTAGTTCACCCCTCCACTTT,CASSERGFSSPLHF
TRBJ2-5,.,TRBD2,TRBV2,TGTGCCAGCAGTGTACTTAGCGGGGGGGCAGAGACCCAGTACTTC,CASSVLSGGAETQYF
TRBJ1-1,.,.,TRBV7-9,TGTGCCAGCAGCTTTGATAGTTGGACGGCGAACACTGAAGCTTTCTTT,CASSFDSWTANTEAFF
TRBJ2-7,.,.,TRBV5-1,TGCGCCAGCAGCCCCGGCGCGTACGAGCAGTACTTC,CASSPGAYEQYF
TRBJ2-1,.,.,TRBV14,TGTGCCAGCAGCCAAGAAACCCGCCCGCGTGAGCAGTTCTTC,CASSQETRPREQFF
TRBJ2-3,.,TRBD1,TRBV5-4,TGTGCCAGCAGCGACAGAGACAGGGGAACGGCAGATACGCAGTATTTT,CASSDRDRGTADTQYF
TRBJ2-1,.,.,TRBV7-2,TGTGCCAGCAGCTTAGGGACAGCCGGAATGGAGCAGTTCTTC,CASSLGTAGMEQFF
TRBJ2-7,.,.,TRBV18,TGTGCCAGCTCACCGGCCAACGAGCAGTACTTC,CASSPANEQYF
TRBJ1-5,few,TRBD1,TRBV2,TGTGCCAGCAGTGAAGCCAGACAGGGTGGCCAGCCCCAGCATTTT,CASSEARQGGQPQHF
TRBJ1-1,.,.,TRBV6-2/TRBV6-3,TGTGCCAGCAGTCAGGGGAGGACTGAAGCTTTCTTT,CASSQGRTEAFF
TRBJ1-6,.,.,TRBV28,TGTGCCAGCACCTCGCTCGCCACAGGGCTTCATTCACCCCTCCACTTT,CASTSLATGLHSPLHF
TRBJ2-7,.,.,TRBV27,TGTGCCAGCAGAAGACAGGCCTCCTACGAGCAGTACTTC,CASRRQASYEQYF
TRBJ1-4,.,.,TRBV28,TGTGCCAGCAGCTTAATTCCAACAGCTCTGAAGGAAAAACTGTTTTTT,CASSLIPTALKEKLFF
TRBJ1-6,.,.,TRBV5-1,TGCGCCAGCAGGAGTGGTGGGACCAATTCACCCCTCCACTTT,CASRSGGTNSPLHF
TRBJ1-5,.,.,TRBV5-6,TGTGCCAGCAGCCTCCGTCGATCCCCGAGGGGCAATCAGCCCCAGCATTTT,CASSLRRSPRGNQPQHF
TRBJ2-7,.,.,TRBV21-1,TGTGCCAGCAGCAAAAGCCCCCCGGGGCAGTGGATCGAGCAGTACTTC,CASSKSPPGQWIEQYF
TRBJ1-6,.,.,TRBV27,TGTGCCAGCAGTCCAGGTGGAGGGGTCGGATCACCCCTCCACTTT,CASSPGGGVGSPLHF
TRBJ1-1,.,.,TRBV19,TGTGCCAGTAGGGATCCCGGACTGGCTGAAGCTTTCTTT,CASRDPGLAEAFF